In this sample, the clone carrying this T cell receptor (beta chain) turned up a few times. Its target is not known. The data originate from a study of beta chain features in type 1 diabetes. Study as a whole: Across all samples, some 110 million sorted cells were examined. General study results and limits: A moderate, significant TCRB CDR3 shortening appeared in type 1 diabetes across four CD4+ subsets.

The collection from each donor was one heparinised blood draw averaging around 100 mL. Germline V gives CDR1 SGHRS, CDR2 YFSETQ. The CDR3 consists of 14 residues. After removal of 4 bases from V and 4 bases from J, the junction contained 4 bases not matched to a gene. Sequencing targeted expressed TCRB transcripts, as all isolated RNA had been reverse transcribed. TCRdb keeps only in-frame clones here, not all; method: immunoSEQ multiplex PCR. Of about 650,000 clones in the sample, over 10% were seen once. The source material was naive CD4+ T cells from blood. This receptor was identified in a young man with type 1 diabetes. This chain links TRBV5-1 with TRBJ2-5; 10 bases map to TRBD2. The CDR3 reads CASSLLAGAETQYF. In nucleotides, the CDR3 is TGCGCCAGCAGCCTCCTAGCGGGGGCAGAGACCCAGTACTTC.